A selection of T cell receptor beta chains follows, all from one sample in a study of response to subunit inactivated influenza vaccine. One entry per CDR3 protein, called by TCRdb with MiXCR from the RT-PCR reads. The table includes around 170,000 distinct CDR3 sequences, around 10% detected once. This specimen consisted of CD8+ T cells sorted from PBMCs, obtained less than 30 months after vaccination. The receptor set was obtained from a man aged 50 to 69 who received an inactivated influenza vaccine. Each CDR3 is given with its conserved first and last residue. A D gene is named only where the DNA matches it firmly. Only part of the rows carry a size: once, few, many, or a class if the clone is expanded.

clone_size: -; d_call: -; j_call: TRBJ2-1; v_call: TRBV7-9; cdr3_length: 14; cdr3_nt: TGTGCCAGCAGCTTACTGGACGCCAACAATGAGCAGTTCTTC; cdr3_aa: CASSLLDANNEQFF
clone_size: many; d_call: TRBD2; j_call: TRBJ2-7; v_call: TRBV7-9; cdr3_length: 15; cdr3_nt: TGTGCCAGCAGCTTAGGTAGCGGGGTTTTCTACGAGCAGTACTTC; cdr3_aa: CASSLGSGVFYEQYF
clone_size: few; d_call: TRBD1; j_call: TRBJ2-1; v_call: TRBV12-3/TRBV12-4; cdr3_length: 13; cdr3_nt: TGTGCCAGCAGTTTGGGACAGGTCGATGAGCAGTTCTTC; cdr3_aa: CASSLGQVDEQFF
clone_size: few; d_call: TRBD1; j_call: TRBJ2-1; v_call: TRBV5-5; cdr3_length: 14; cdr3_nt: TGTGCCAGCACCTCAGGGGGCGCCTACAATGAGCAGTTCTTC; cdr3_aa: CASTSGGAYNEQFF
clone_size: few; d_call: TRBD2; j_call: TRBJ2-7; v_call: TRBV20-1; cdr3_length: 11; cdr3_nt: TGCAGTGCAACCCTAGCGGGCGAGCAGTACTTC; cdr3_aa: CSATLAGEQYF
clone_size: -; d_call: TRBD2; j_call: TRBJ2-1; v_call: TRBV7-2; cdr3_length: 18; cdr3_nt: TGTGCCAGCAGCTTAGCGCCAGGGGGACTAGCGGGTGGAATGGAGCAGTTCTTC; cdr3_aa: CASSLAPGGLAGGMEQFF
clone_size: few; d_call: -; j_call: TRBJ1-1; v_call: TRBV7-2; cdr3_length: 16; cdr3_nt: TGTGCCAGCAGCTCACACCGGGTCCCCCTGAACACTGAAGCTTTCTTT; cdr3_aa: CASSSHRVPLNTEAFF
clone_size: -; d_call: -; j_call: TRBJ2-3; v_call: TRBV20-1; cdr3_length: 14; cdr3_nt: TGCAGTGCTCACGGACAAGTAAGGGCAGATACGCAGTATTTT; cdr3_aa: CSAHGQVRADTQYF
clone_size: -; d_call: -; j_call: TRBJ1-5; v_call: TRBV7-9; cdr3_length: 14; cdr3_nt: TGTGCCAGCAGCCTCCGGGGCTTAAATCAGCCCCAGCATTTT; cdr3_aa: CASSLRGLNQPQHF
clone_size: -; d_call: -; j_call: TRBJ2-7; v_call: TRBV5-1; cdr3_length: 13; cdr3_nt: TGCGCCAGCAGCAGAGGGTCTCCCTACGAGCAGTACTTC; cdr3_aa: CASSRGSPYEQYF
clone_size: -; d_call: -; j_call: TRBJ2-5; v_call: TRBV7-6; cdr3_length: 13; cdr3_nt: TGTGCCAGCAGCTTCCGCGGGCAAGAGACCCAGTACTTC; cdr3_aa: CASSFRGQETQYF
clone_size: -; d_call: TRBD2; j_call: TRBJ2-5; v_call: TRBV7-8; cdr3_length: 17; cdr3_nt: TGTGCCAGCAGCTTAGAGGATCTAGCGGGGGCAGCAGAGACCCAGTACTTC; cdr3_aa: CASSLEDLAGAAETQYF
clone_size: -; d_call: -; j_call: TRBJ2-1; v_call: TRBV7-9; cdr3_length: 13; cdr3_nt: TGTGCCAGCAGCTCGGACAGACATGATGAGCAGTTCTTC; cdr3_aa: CASSSDRHDEQFF
clone_size: many; d_call: -; j_call: TRBJ2-3; v_call: TRBV11-2; cdr3_length: 15; cdr3_nt: TGTGCCAGCAGCTTCACAGGACTTAGCACAGATACGCAGTATTTT; cdr3_aa: CASSFTGLSTDTQYF
clone_size: -; d_call: TRBD1; j_call: TRBJ2-7; v_call: TRBV12-3/TRBV12-4; cdr3_length: 17; cdr3_nt: TGTGCCAGCAGCGAGGATTCCCCGGGACAGGGGGTCTACGAGCAGTACTTC; cdr3_aa: CASSEDSPGQGVYEQYF
clone_size: many; d_call: TRBD2; j_call: TRBJ2-7; v_call: TRBV28; cdr3_length: 15; cdr3_nt: TGTGCCAGCAGTTTGACTAGCGGGATCTCCTACGAGCAGTACTTC; cdr3_aa: CASSLTSGISYEQYF
clone_size: few; d_call: -; j_call: TRBJ1-5; v_call: TRBV15; cdr3_length: 16; cdr3_nt: TGTGCCACCAGCAGAGATGGGGAAACATACGATCAGCCCCAGCATTTT; cdr3_aa: CATSRDGETYDQPQHF
clone_size: many; d_call: -; j_call: TRBJ2-1; v_call: TRBV4-1; cdr3_length: 14; cdr3_nt: TGCGCCAGCAGCCAAGAAGGACAGAACAATGAGCAGTTCTTC; cdr3_aa: CASSQEGQNNEQFF
clone_size: few; d_call: -; j_call: TRBJ1-2; v_call: TRBV11-1; cdr3_length: 14; cdr3_nt: TGTGCCAGCAGCCAAGAGGGGACTAACTATGGCTACACCTTC; cdr3_aa: CASSQEGTNYGYTF
clone_size: -; d_call: -; j_call: TRBJ2-7; v_call: TRBV7-6; cdr3_length: 13; cdr3_nt: TGTCCCAGCAGCCCGGACAGCAACTACGAGCAGTACTTC; cdr3_aa: CPSSPDSNYEQYF
clone_size: few; d_call: TRBD1; j_call: TRBJ1-1; v_call: TRBV28; cdr3_length: 15; cdr3_nt: TGTGCCAGCAGTTTTTTGGGACAGGGTGATACTGAAGCTTTCTTT; cdr3_aa: CASSFLGQGDTEAFF
clone_size: -; d_call: -; j_call: TRBJ2-5; v_call: TRBV21-1; cdr3_length: 13; cdr3_nt: TGTGCCAGCACCAGCCGGGTCCAAGAGACCCAGTACTTC; cdr3_aa: CASTSRVQETQYF
clone_size: few; d_call: TRBD1; j_call: TRBJ2-1; v_call: TRBV4-3; cdr3_length: 17; cdr3_nt: TGCGCCAGCAGCCAAGAGGGACAGGGGTGGTCCTACAATGAGCAGTTCTTC; cdr3_aa: CASSQEGQGWSYNEQFF
clone_size: few; d_call: -; j_call: TRBJ2-7; v_call: TRBV25-1; cdr3_length: 15; cdr3_nt: TGTGCCAGCAGTGCTCGCGCGGGGATGGTGGGGGAGCAGTACTTC; cdr3_aa: CASSARAGMVGEQYF
clone_size: few; d_call: TRBD2; j_call: TRBJ2-1; v_call: TRBV20-1; cdr3_length: 16; cdr3_nt: TGCAGTGCTAGAGATACGGCTAGCGGTCTATATAATGAGCAGTTCTTC; cdr3_aa: CSARDTASGLYNEQFF
clone_size: -; d_call: -; j_call: TRBJ2-3; v_call: TRBV7-6; cdr3_length: 16; cdr3_nt: TGTGCCAGCAGCTTGGGGTATAGGGGGAGTGGAGATACGCAGTATTTT; cdr3_aa: CASSLGYRGSGDTQYF
clone_size: -; d_call: -; j_call: TRBJ2-5; v_call: TRBV6-5; cdr3_length: 14; cdr3_nt: TGTGCCAGCAGTTACGGGGTGGCACAAGAGACCCAGTACTTC; cdr3_aa: CASSYGVAQETQYF
clone_size: many; d_call: -; j_call: TRBJ1-6; v_call: TRBV12-3/TRBV12-4; cdr3_length: 15; cdr3_nt: TGTGCCAGCAGTTTAGATGGCGGCCCGGGTTCACCCCTCCACTTT; cdr3_aa: CASSLDGGPGSPLHF
clone_size: -; d_call: TRBD2; j_call: TRBJ2-1; v_call: TRBV20-1; cdr3_length: 16; cdr3_nt: TGCAGTGCTAGAGTAGGGGCTAGCGGGACCTACAATGAGCAGTTCTTC; cdr3_aa: CSARVGASGTYNEQFF
clone_size: many; d_call: -; j_call: TRBJ2-3; v_call: TRBV4-3; cdr3_length: 14; cdr3_nt: TGCGCCAGCAGTCCGGGACTTCTCACAGATACGCAGTATTTT; cdr3_aa: CASSPGLLTDTQYF
clone_size: few; d_call: -; j_call: TRBJ1-3; v_call: TRBV10-3; cdr3_length: 15; cdr3_nt: TGTGCCATCAGCCTGGACAAGAGCTCTGGAAACACCATATATTTT; cdr3_aa: CAISLDKSSGNTIYF
clone_size: -; d_call: -; j_call: TRBJ1-6; v_call: TRBV6-5; cdr3_length: 13; cdr3_nt: TGTGCCAGCAGTTACTCTACTAATTCACCCCTCCACTTT; cdr3_aa: CASSYSTNSPLHF
clone_size: few; d_call: TRBD1; j_call: TRBJ2-1; v_call: TRBV25-1; cdr3_length: 14; cdr3_nt: TGTGCCAGCAGTATAATGACAGGGTACAATGAGCAGTTCTTC; cdr3_aa: CASSIMTGYNEQFF
clone_size: many; d_call: -; j_call: TRBJ2-2; v_call: TRBV10-2; cdr3_length: 12; cdr3_nt: TGCGCCAGCAGGAGCGACACCGGGGAGCTGTTTTTT; cdr3_aa: CASRSDTGELFF
clone_size: -; d_call: -; j_call: TRBJ2-7; v_call: TRBV7-9; cdr3_length: 12; cdr3_nt: TGTGCCAGCAGCCACAGGGCCCACGAGCAGTACTTC; cdr3_aa: CASSHRAHEQYF
clone_size: -; d_call: -; j_call: TRBJ2-2; v_call: TRBV5-1; cdr3_length: 14; cdr3_nt: TGCGCCAGCAGCCCAGCTCAGGGAGGCGAGGAGCTGTTTTTT; cdr3_aa: CASSPAQGGEELFF
clone_size: -; d_call: -; j_call: TRBJ2-2; v_call: TRBV5-4; cdr3_length: 19; cdr3_nt: TGTGCCAGCAGCTTGGACAATGTGCTATATTTCCAGAACACCGGGGAGCTGTTTTTT; cdr3_aa: CASSLDNVLYFQNTGELFF
clone_size: -; d_call: -; j_call: TRBJ2-3; v_call: TRBV13; cdr3_length: 15; cdr3_nt: TGTGCCAGCAGCTTCAGGGGCTCGGGCACAGATACGCAGTATTTT; cdr3_aa: CASSFRGSGTDTQYF
clone_size: -; d_call: -; j_call: TRBJ2-5; v_call: TRBV24-1; cdr3_length: 14; cdr3_nt: TGTGCCACCAGTGATTTGGACGGACAAGAGACCCAGTACTTC; cdr3_aa: CATSDLDGQETQYF
clone_size: many; d_call: TRBD2; j_call: TRBJ2-3; v_call: TRBV12-3/TRBV12-4; cdr3_length: 16; cdr3_nt: TGTGCCAGCAGTCCGCCACGACTAGCGGAGACAGATACGCAGTATTTT; cdr3_aa: CASSPPRLAETDTQYF
clone_size: many; d_call: -; j_call: TRBJ2-2; v_call: TRBV20-1; cdr3_length: 16; cdr3_nt: TGCAGTGCTAGAGATTCCCGACAGGTGGACACCGGGGAGCTGTTTTTT; cdr3_aa: CSARDSRQVDTGELFF
clone_size: few; d_call: -; j_call: TRBJ1-1; v_call: TRBV6-5; cdr3_length: 13; cdr3_nt: TGTGCCAGCAGTTACGAGGGGACCCGGGAAGCTTTCTTT; cdr3_aa: CASSYEGTREAFF
clone_size: -; d_call: -; j_call: TRBJ2-1; v_call: TRBV9; cdr3_length: 17; cdr3_nt: TGTGCCAGCAGCGTAGGAGGGGGGCGGGGGTCCTACAATGAGCAGTTCTTC; cdr3_aa: CASSVGGGRGSYNEQFF
clone_size: few; d_call: TRBD2; j_call: TRBJ2-1; v_call: TRBV2; cdr3_length: 15; cdr3_nt: TGTGCCAGCAGTCCGACTAGCGGGGCGAACAATGAGCAGTTCTTC; cdr3_aa: CASSPTSGANNEQFF
clone_size: many; d_call: -; j_call: TRBJ1-2; v_call: TRBV20-1; cdr3_length: 9; cdr3_nt: TGCAGTGCCTTGGGGGGCTACACCTTC; cdr3_aa: CSALGGYTF
clone_size: few; d_call: -; j_call: TRBJ1-5; v_call: TRBV15; cdr3_length: 16; cdr3_nt: TGTGCCACCAGCCCCACCCTCTCAGGGACTAATCAGCCCCAGCATTTT; cdr3_aa: CATSPTLSGTNQPQHF
clone_size: few; d_call: -; j_call: TRBJ1-1; v_call: TRBV4-1; cdr3_length: 12; cdr3_nt: TGCGCCAGCAGCCAAGCATACACTGAAGCTTTCTTT; cdr3_aa: CASSQAYTEAFF